This entry features one T cell receptor beta chain sequence. What antigen it recognizes has not been identified. No much larger clone exists at a distance of one base, and base qualities are not known. Libraries came from PCR. The reads were generated on an Illumina HiSeq 2500. To normalize quantification of the TCRbeta repertoire, the TCR libraries were built with molecular barcoding that relied on unique molecular identifiers. TCRdb trimmed the raw reads at Q25, called clones with MiXCR and kept productive beta chains. Each CDR3 protein appears once, grouped with its most common genes and DNA. This sample comprises roughly 200,000 distinct CDR3 sequences, 6.6% of them detected only once. The ten largest clones take up about 5.5% of the sample. Sample treatment or condition, as interpreted from the label and publication: allogeneic hematopoietic cell transplantation with graft depleted of TCRalphabeta T cells and CD19 B cells. The transplant recipients were children given TCRalphabeta/CD19-depleted allogeneic hematopoietic cell grafts.

The source of the sample is a study of T-cell reconstitution after alpha-beta-depleted transplantation in children (dated by TCRdb to about 2016). Regarding the study in general: The study quantitatively tracked T-cell immune reconstitution after TCRalphabeta/CD19-depleted allogeneic hematopoietic cell transplantation in children using TCR repertoire profiling.

The research as a whole found: Hyperexpanded clone frequencies declined over subsequent months; after one year, T-cell counts and TCRbeta diversity were mostly attributed to newly produced T cells. Apparently early alphabetaT-cell count recovery about two months after transplant reportedly relied on only several hundred rapidly expanded clones derived from non-depleted graft cells. In some patients, the high TCRbeta diversity seen at day 60 was put down to recipient T cells and intrathymic progenitors that had survived conditioning.

CDR1 is given as SGHVS and CDR2 as FQNEAQ, both from the germline V gene. The CDR3 starts with the cysteine, ends with the phenylalanine, and has 15 residues. Left in the record is the CDR3 DNA by itself, 45 bases read in frame from the first base. The germline V end is reduced by 1 base and the J end by 8 bases; junction bases left unmatched: 8. The TCR originated in a boy aged 2 to 10 with acute lymphoblastic leukemia, due to receive a stem cell transplant. The chain joins TRBV7-8 to TRBJ2-1; 7 junctional bases match TRBD1. The sample was PBMCs, taken before TCRalphabeta/CD19-depleted stem cell transplant. In nucleotide form, the sequence is TGTGCCAGCAGCTTAGAAGGGGGCGCTCGGGATGAGCAGTTCTTC. Translation gives CASSLEGGARDEQFF. Extended through the reference TRBV7-8 and TRBJ2-1 proteins, this CDR3 yields the full variable domain: GAGVSQSPRYKVAKRGQDVALRCDPISGHVSLFWYQQALGQGPEFLTYFQNEAQLDKSGLPSDRFFAERPEGSVSTLKIQRTQQEDSAVYLCASSLEGGARDEQFFGPGTRLTVL.